These 17 T cell receptor beta chains came from one sample sequenced in a study of early T cells in non-severe SARS-CoV-2 infection. TCRdb passed the 5' RACE reads through MiXCR, listing each CDR3 protein once. Of approximately 27,000 distinct CDR3 sequences listed, over 8.5% are singletons. Sequences were obtained from whole blood. All receptors come from an adult who was a healthcare worker with PCR-confirmed SARS-CoV-2 infection or an uninfected control (not recorded which).

In this sample, this clonotype turned up many times. The chain carries TRBV4-1 and TRBJ2-5; D gene unclear. From germline, CDR1 is MGHRA and CDR2 YSYEKL. CDR3 length equals 13 residues. Trimming took 4 bases from V and 1 from J, leaving 7 bases between them. In nucleotides, the CDR3 is TGCGCCAGCAGCCGGACGTTCCAAGAGACCCAGTACTTC. This sequence encodes CASSRTFQETQYF.

This clonotype occurred a few times. The chain carries TRBV9 and TRBJ2-5; possibly TRBD1 or TRBD2 for D (5 bases each). The V gene's germline CDR1 is SGDLS and CDR2 YYNGEE. V lost 2 bases to trimming and J lost 6 bases, with 11 bases between them. CDR3 length: 13 amino acids. The CDR3 spells CASSVGGVQTQYF. The CDR3 region has the DNA TGTGCCAGCAGCGTTGGGGGAGTGCAGACCCAGTACTTC.

This clonotype was found many times. This CDR3 is CASSQEVSYGYTF. DNA for the CDR3: TGCGCCAGCAGCCAAGAGGTGTCCTATGGCTACACCTTC. The chain joins TRBV4-1 to TRBJ1-2; D unresolved. Germline CDR1 and CDR2: MGHRA and YSYEKL. The CDR3 is 13 residues long. With 0 bases removed from V and 4 bases from J, the gap between germline ends came to 6 bases.

In this sample, this clonotype turned up many times. V is TRBV20-1 and J is TRBJ2-5; TRBD2 is a possible D gene (5 bases). Trimming pared 3 bases from V and 6 bases from J, leaving 17 bases between. Germline lookup yields CDR1 DFQATT and CDR2 SNEGSKA (reference sequence). The CDR3 length is 14 residues. The CDR3 nucleotides read TGCAGTGCTAGCCGAATAACGGAGGAAAAGACCCAGTACTTC. Encoded protein: CSASRITEEKTQYF.

In its sample, this clonotype is medium-sized. The V call is TRBV2, the J call TRBJ1-1, with D tentatively TRBD1 (6 bases). Germline V gene sequence: CDR1 SNHLY, CDR2 FYNNEI. V was clipped by 4 bases and J by 6 bases, with 12 bases between them. This CDR3 region has 13 residues. In nucleotides, the CDR3 is TGTGCCAGCAGTGCAGGGGAAAAGGCTGAAGCTTTCTTT. This translates into CASSAGEKAEAFF. The whole variable domain, filled in from reference TRBV2 and TRBJ1-1, reads EPEVTQTPSHQVTQMGQEVILRCVPISNHLYFYWYRQILGQKVEFLVSFYNNEISEKSEIFDDQFSVERPDGSNFTLKIRSTKLEDSAMYFCASSAGEKAEAFFGQGTRLTVV.

Many counts were recorded for this clonotype. The V call is TRBV20-1, the J call TRBJ1-4, with 12 bases fitting TRBD1. The CDR3 runs to 17 residues. The germline V gene has CDR1 DFQATT and CDR2 SNEGSKA (reference sequence). The V gene end was trimmed by 6 bases and the J gene end by 8 bases; junction bases not matched to a gene: 16. The CDR3 loop reads CSASGTGGEWYGEKLFF. Here the CDR3 DNA reads TGCAGTGCCTCCGGGACAGGGGGCGAGTGGTACGGCGAAAAACTGTTTTTT.

The chain joins TRBV10-3 to TRBJ1-1; a possible D gene is TRBD1 (5 bases). The CDR3 is made up of 15 amino acids. Trimming stripped 0 bases from V and 6 bases from J, with 14 bases between. Germline CDR1 is ENHRY and CDR2 is SYGVKD. CDR3 amino acids: CAISESKRGAAEAFF. CDR3 in DNA: TGTGCCATCAGTGAGTCGAAGAGGGGAGCTGCTGAAGCTTTCTTT.

This clonotype was seen a few times. V and J are TRBV7-3 and TRBJ2-5, with 7 bases fitting TRBD1. Germline assignment: CDR1 SGHTA and CDR2 FQGTGA. V gave up 6 bases and J gave up 6 bases; unmatched junction bases: 10. This CDR3 region has 14 residues. The CDR3 protein is CASSRSGGQKTQYF. For the CDR3, the DNA is TGTGCCAGCAGTCGTTCAGGGGGTCAGAAGACCCAGTACTTC.

This clonotype was seen many times. The rearrangement joins TRBV4-3 to TRBJ1-5, with D unresolved. Germline V gene data show CDR1 as LGHNA and CDR2 as YSLEER. The CDR3 spans 15 residues. The ends were cut back, 4 bases at V and 2 bases at J, with 12 bases in the middle. CDR3 DNA sequence: TGCGCCAGCAGCCCGTCGGTTCTAGGCAATCAGCCCCAGCATTTT. Its translation is CASSPSVLGNQPQHF.

Ten or more counts support this clonotype. V and J are TRBV29-1 and TRBJ2-5; 8 bases line up with TRBD1. J was trimmed by 4 bases and V by 6 bases; bases with no gene match: 10. This CDR3 is built from 14 residues. The germline gives CDR1 SQVTM, CDR2 ANQGSEA. This CDR3 reads CSVLPDRVRETQYF. The CDR3 nucleotides are TGCAGCGTCTTACCGGACAGGGTCAGAGAGACCCAGTACTTC.

This clonotype occurred many times. V usage is TRBV2 and J usage is TRBJ1-5, with 11 bases matching TRBD1. Germline CDR1 is SNHLY and CDR2 is FYNNEI. This CDR3 has 15 amino acids. With 6 bases clipped from V and 4 bases from J, the junction kept 5 bases outside the gene matches. CDR3 protein: CASSAGQGENQPQHF. For the CDR3, the DNA is TGTGCCAGCAGCGCGGGACAGGGGGAAAATCAGCCCCAGCATTTT. The full variable domain, its missing parts supplied by reference TRBV2 and TRBJ1-5, is EPEVTQTPSHQVTQMGQEVILRCVPISNHLYFYWYRQILGQKVEFLVSFYNNEISEKSEIFDDQFSVERPDGSNFTLKIRSTKLEDSAMYFCASSAGQGENQPQHFGDGTRLSIL.

V gene TRBV6-5 combines with J gene TRBJ2-3; D possibly corresponds to TRBD1 (6 bases). There are 15 residues in the CDR3. V lost 6 bases to trimming and J lost 1 base, with 14 bases between them. Germline values: CDR1 MNHEY, CDR2 SVGAGI. The CDR3 spells CASSPRAGGTDTQYF. The CDR3 DNA is TGTGCCAGCAGCCCGCGGGCAGGGGGCACAGATACGCAGTATTTT.

The V gene is TRBV7-2, the J gene TRBJ2-2; the D gene is possibly TRBD1 (5 bases). CDR1 and CDR2 from the germline V gene are SGHTA and FQGNSA. The length of the CDR3 is 15 residues. V lost 5 bases and J lost 6, with 16 bases in between. The CDR3 spells CASSVRVGWAGELFF. CDR3 nucleotides: TGTGCCAGCAGCGTCAGGGTCGGTTGGGCCGGGGAGCTGTTTTTT. The variable domain in full, completed from reference TRBV7-2 and TRBJ2-2, reads GAGVSQSPSNKVTEKGKDVELRCDPISGHTALYWYRQSLGQGLEFLIYFQGNSAPDKSGLPSDRFSAERTGGSVSTLTIQRTQQEDSAVYLCASSVRVGWAGELFFGEGSRLTVL.

Here the CDR3 reads CASSKRNSPLHF. The CDR3 nucleotides read TGTGCCAGCAGTAAGAGGAATTCACCCCTCCACTTT. This sequence joins TRBV6-5 and TRBJ1-6; D is undetermined. Trimming took off 5 bases at V and 7 bases at J, with 6 bases between the two ends. The CDR3 is made up of 12 amino acids. Germline assignment: CDR1 MNHEY and CDR2 SVGAGI.

Ten or more counts support this clonotype. V and J are TRBV5-6 and TRBJ2-3; TRBD2 is a possible D gene (6 bases). Trimming stripped 0 bases from V and 6 bases from J, with 11 bases between. CDR3 length equals 14 residues. CDR1 and CDR2 from the germline V gene are SGHDT and YYEEEE. CDR3 loop: CASSLGGGKDTQYF. CDR3 coding DNA: TGTGCCAGCAGCTTGGGAGGAGGGAAGGATACGCAGTATTTT.

This clonotype has at least ten counts. The V gene is TRBV28, the J gene TRBJ1-5; D is undetermined. Germline assignment: CDR1 MDHEN and CDR2 SYDVKM. CDR3 length equals 12 residues. V lost 4 bases to trimming and J lost 5 bases, with 6 bases between them. Here the CDR3 reads CASSSQYQPQHF. The CDR3 nucleotides read TGTGCCAGCAGTTCCCAGTATCAGCCCCAGCATTTT.

This clonotype was counted at least ten times. The V and J genes are TRBV24-1 and TRBJ2-1, with D uncertain. The CDR3 covers 15 residues. V was trimmed by 2 bases and J by 0 bases, leaving 7 bases between them. Germline lookup yields CDR1 KGHDR and CDR2 SFDVKD. CDR3 in amino acids: CATSDSYSSYNEQFF. The CDR3 DNA sequence: TGTGCCACCAGTGATTCTTACAGCTCCTACAATGAGCAGTTCTTC.